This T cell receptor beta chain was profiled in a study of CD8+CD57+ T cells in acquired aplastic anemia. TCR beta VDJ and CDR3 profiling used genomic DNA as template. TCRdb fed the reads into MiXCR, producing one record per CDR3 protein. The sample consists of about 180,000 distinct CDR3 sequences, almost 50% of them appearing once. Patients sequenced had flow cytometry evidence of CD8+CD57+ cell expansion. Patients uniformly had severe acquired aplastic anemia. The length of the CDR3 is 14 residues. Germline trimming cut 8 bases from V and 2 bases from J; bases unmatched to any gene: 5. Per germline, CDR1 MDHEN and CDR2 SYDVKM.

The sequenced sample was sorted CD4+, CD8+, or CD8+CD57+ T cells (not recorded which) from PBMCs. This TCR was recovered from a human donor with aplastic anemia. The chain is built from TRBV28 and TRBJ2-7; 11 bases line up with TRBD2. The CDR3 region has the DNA TGTGCCAGCGCTAGCGGGGGGTCGACCTACGAGCAGTACTTC. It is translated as CASASGGSTYEQYF.